This TCR beta chain emerged from a study of shared clonotypes between healthy human individuals. Terminally differentiated effector memory CD45RA+ cells were left out of the naive CD8 fraction, which was CD45RO-negative and positively selected for CCR7. Clones were sequenced by immunoSEQ multiplex PCR, and TCRdb holds only the in-frame ones, with some missing. Of roughly 2.1 million clones in the sample, around 93% were seen once. Per the germline V gene, CDR1 is MDHEN and CDR2 is SYDVKM. The V end was cut by 3 bases, the J end by 0 bases, with 9 bases between. There are 15 residues in the CDR3. Whole-study results and caveats: In a few donors, around 4.8% of naive CD4 clonotypes appeared in common.

Remarks on this clone: Its target is unknown.

The J gene is TRBJ2-1, the V gene TRBV28, with D possibly being TRBD2 (6 bases). The sample taken for sequencing was naive CD8+ T cells from PBMCs. This clonotype was sampled from a man younger than 35 in good health. Some clones in this sample may be carry-over from other donors' samples. CDR3 sequence: CASSFVGGSYNEQFF. CDR3 DNA: TGTGCCAGCAGTTTCGTGGGGGGCTCCTACAATGAGCAGTTCTTC.